This TCR beta chain is from a study of blood T cell repertoires in COVID-19. At the level of the study: Samples taken during acute and convalescent COVID-19 were collected in the United States, Italy and Spain.

Sequencing was performed with immunoSEQ multiplex PCR; in TCRdb, only in-frame clones are kept and a portion is missing. The sample lists about 380,000 clones, less than 85% occurring once. The sequence came from a woman between 18 and 29 years old with acute or convalescent COVID-19. The sequencing sample was made of peripheral blood.

CDR3 sequence: CASSLEGSFQETQYF. The DNA of the CDR3 is TGTGCCAGCAGTTTAGAGGGTAGTTTTCAAGAGACCCAGTACTTC. The V gene is TRBV7-3, the J gene TRBJ2-5, with D tentatively TRBD2 (5 bases). V was pared by 6 bases and J by 2 bases, with 16 bases between. CDR3 size: 15 residues. Germline lookup yields CDR1 SGHTA and CDR2 FQGTGA.